The TCR beta chain described here comes from a study of OX40 agonist ivuxolimab in advanced cancers. Turning to the study itself: Hepatocellular carcinoma, melanoma, renal cell or head and neck cancer occurred in dose-escalation patients. Anti-PD-1, anti-PD-L1 or anti-CTLA-4 therapy given earlier was allowed, and 30% to 45% had some.

The CDR3 consists of 14 residues. CDR1 and CDR2 from the germline V gene are GTSNPN and SVGIG (reference sequence). Trimming removed 2 bases from V and 7 bases from J, with 14 bases in between. Study-level findings and limits: Clones of CD4+ and CD8+ blood T cells grew by week 6 at doses of 0.1 to 3.0 mg/kg. Partial responders at 0.1-3.0 mg/kg had among the lowest clonal expansion.

Using immunoSEQ multiplex PCR, the repertoire was profiled, and TCRdb retains in-frame clones only, with some absent. The data show 80,000 to 95,000 clones, with around 85% seen just once and just under 2% held by the top ten. Worth noting for this clone: Antigen unknown.

This TCR came from an adult with an advanced solid tumor such as melanoma, head and neck, liver or kidney cancer. The sequencing used CD4+ or CD8+ T cells sorted from blood, collected in a trial of the OX40 agonist ivuxolimab. The V and J genes are TRBV30 and TRBJ1-4, with no clear D. CDR3 bases: TGTGCCTGGAGTTCTGGGATCAGTAGTGAAAAACTGTTTTTT. It encodes CAWSSGISSEKLFF. Based on the CDR3 plus reference TRBV30 and TRBJ1-4, the full variable domain is SQTIHQWPATLVQPVGSPLSLECTVEGTSNPNLYWYRQAAGRGLQLLFYSVGIGQISSEVPQNLSASRPQDRQFILSSKKLLLSDSGFYLCAWSSGISSEKLFFGSGTQLSVL.